The entry below gives a single T cell receptor (beta chain) sequence along with its context. This record comes from a study of blood T cell repertoires in COVID-19. About the research overall: The United States, Italy and Spain were the sources of the acute and convalescent COVID-19 samples. Sample material is recorded as cDNA or gDNA derived from T cells, B-cell-depleted T cells, or PBMCs.

As processed by the authors: Estimated nucleated cell counts came from reference gene primer amplification. The protocol was immunoSEQ multiplex PCR, while the TCRdb copy is restricted to in-frame clones and leaves out a portion. D and trimming come from the DNA, and the V and J calls and clone size come from that table. The sample has fewer than 110,000 clones; around 90% are singletons. The receptor's source is a man aged 40-55 years with active or convalescent COVID-19. What was sequenced was peripheral blood.

This CDR3 reads CATSRDRGYYGYTF. In DNA, the CDR3 is TGTGCCACCAGCAGAGATCGGGGTTACTATGGCTACACCTTC. The V gene is TRBV15, the J gene TRBJ1-2, with D unresolved. The germline CDR1 and CDR2 sequences are LNHNV and YYDKDF (reference sequence). CDR3 length: 14 amino acids. The ends were cut back, 0 bases at V and 3 bases at J, with 8 bases in the middle.